This paragraph covers one T cell receptor beta chain sequence. Original processing notes: By means of reference gene primer amplification, nucleated cell counts were estimated. Some clones are missing from TCRdb's copy, which holds only in-frame ones; the method was immunoSEQ multiplex PCR. V, J and clone size are taken as reported in that table, and D and trimming were inferred from the DNA itself. This sample has about 42,000 clones, with 76% found just once. Per germline, CDR1 KGHSH and CDR2 LQKENI. This CDR3 region has 15 residues. The junction had 0 bases not matched to a gene; V was cut back by 4 bases and J by 0 bases. The sample belongs to a study of blood T cell repertoires in COVID-19. Study-wide background: From T cells, B-cell-depleted T cells, or PBMCs came the material, which was cDNA or gDNA.

Sequencing was performed on peripheral blood. The TCR was taken from an older man with acute or convalescent COVID-19. The chain joins TRBV18 to TRBJ2-3; 11 positions match TRBD2. For the CDR3, the DNA is TGTGCCAGCTCACGGACTAGCGGGAGCACAGATACGCAGTATTTT. This codes for CASSRTSGSTDTQYF.